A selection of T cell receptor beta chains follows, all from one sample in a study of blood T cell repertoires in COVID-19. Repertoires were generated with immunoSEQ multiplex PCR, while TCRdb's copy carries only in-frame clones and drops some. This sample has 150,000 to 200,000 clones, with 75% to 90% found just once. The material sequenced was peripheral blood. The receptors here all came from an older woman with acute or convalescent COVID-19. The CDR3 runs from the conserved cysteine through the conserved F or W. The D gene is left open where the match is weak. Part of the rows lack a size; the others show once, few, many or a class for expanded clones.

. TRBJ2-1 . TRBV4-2 CASSQDHTRGHNEQFF TGTGCCAGCAGCCAAGATCATACGCGGGGCCACAATGAGCAGTTCTTC
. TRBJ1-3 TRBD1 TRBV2 CASSGTGSGNTIYF TGTGCCAGCAGCGGGACAGGTTCTGGAAACACCATATATTTT
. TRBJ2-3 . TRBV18 CASSIYSGADTQYF TGTGCCAGCTCAATTTACTCAGGGGCAGATACGCAGTATTTT
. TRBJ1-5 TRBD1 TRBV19 CASSSGQGARWGQPQHF TGTGCCAGTAGTTCAGGACAGGGGGCAAGGTGGGGTCAGCCCCAGCATTTT
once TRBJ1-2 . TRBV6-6 CASSPPLGQTNYGYTF TGTGCCAGCAGCCCTCCCCTGGGGCAAACTAACTATGGCTACACCTTC
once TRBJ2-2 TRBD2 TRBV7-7 CASGGPPGERVDTGELFF TGTGCTAGCGGGGGCCCGCCAGGGGAGAGGGTTGACACCGGGGAGCTGTTTTTT
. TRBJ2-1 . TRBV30 CAWSPGTSHYNEQFF TGTGCCTGGAGTCCCGGGACTTCTCATTACAATGAGCAGTTCTTC
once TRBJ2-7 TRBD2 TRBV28 CASSSTGGSKQYF TGTGCCAGCAGTTCAACGGGAGGTTCGAAGCAGTACTTC
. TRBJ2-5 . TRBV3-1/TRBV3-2 CASSQAGLQTQYF TGTGCCAGCAGCCAAGCGGGACTGCAGACCCAGTACTTC
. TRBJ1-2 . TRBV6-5 CASSFQGSGTYGYTF TGTGCCAGCAGCTTTCAGGGTTCCGGTACCTATGGCTACACCTTC
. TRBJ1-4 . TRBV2 CASSLGPTNEKLFF TGTGCCAGCAGCTTGGGGCCAACTAATGAAAAACTGTTTTTT
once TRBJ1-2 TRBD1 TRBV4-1 CASSQQQGGSEGYTF TGCGCCAGCAGCCAACAACAGGGGGGATCGGAGGGCTACACCTTC
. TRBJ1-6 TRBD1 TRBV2 CASSADRASSPLHF TGTGCCAGCAGTGCCGACAGGGCTAGTTCACCCCTCCACTTT
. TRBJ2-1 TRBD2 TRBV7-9 CASSLQGLAGDEQFF TGTGCCAGCAGCTTACAGGGCCTAGCGGGAGATGAGCAGTTCTTC
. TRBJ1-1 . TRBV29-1 CSVVAALNTEAFF TGCAGCGTTGTAGCGGCTCTGAACACTGAAGCTTTCTTT
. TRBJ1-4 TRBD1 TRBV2 CASRSDRGRNEKLFF TGTGCCAGCAGGTCAGACAGGGGGCGGAATGAAAAACTGTTTTTT
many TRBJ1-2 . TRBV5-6 CASSFGGGRGYTF TGTGCCAGCAGCTTCGGGGGAGGAAGGGGCTACACCTTC
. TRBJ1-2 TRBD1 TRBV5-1 CASSMTGGRERGYTF TGCGCCAGCAGCATGACAGGGGGCCGGGAGAGAGGCTACACCTTC
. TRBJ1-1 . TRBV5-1 CASRLGEDTEAFF TGCGCCAGCAGACTGGGGGAGGACACTGAAGCTTTCTTT
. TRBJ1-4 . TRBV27 CASSHLGQRTEKLFF TGTGCCAGCAGTCATTTGGGCCAACGTACTGAAAAACTGTTTTTT
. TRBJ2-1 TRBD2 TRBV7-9 CASSPLAGEEQFF TGTGCCAGCAGCCCCTTAGCGGGAGAGGAGCAGTTCTTC
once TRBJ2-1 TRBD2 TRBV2 CASSDGTSGRGRFF TGTGCCAGCAGTGACGGGACTAGCGGGAGAGGGAGGTTCTTC
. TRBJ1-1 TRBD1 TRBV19 CASSMGTGTNTEAFF TGTGCCAGTAGTATGGGGACAGGGACGAACACTGAAGCTTTCTTT
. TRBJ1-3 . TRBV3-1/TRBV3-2 CASSQRGVGQVSGNTIYF TGTGCCAGCAGTCAAAGAGGGGTGGGACAAGTCTCTGGAAACACCATATATTTT
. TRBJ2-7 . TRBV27 CASSFSRGGYEQYF TGTGCCAGCAGTTTTAGCCGAGGAGGCTACGAGCAGTACTTC
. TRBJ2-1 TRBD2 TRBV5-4 CASNLGGLAGGLRQDNEQFF TGTGCCAGCAACCTTGGGGGACTAGCGGGAGGCCTCCGACAGGACAATGAGCAGTTCTTC
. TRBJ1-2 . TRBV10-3 CAISTGGYGYTF TGTGCCATCAGCACAGGCGGCTATGGCTACACCTTC
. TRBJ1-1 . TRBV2 CASRPSVNTEAFF TGTGCCAGCCGTCCGTCGGTGAACACTGAAGCTTTCTTT
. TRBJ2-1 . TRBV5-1 CASSSRTTNNEQFF TGCGCCAGCAGCTCCCGGACTACTAACAATGAGCAGTTCTTC
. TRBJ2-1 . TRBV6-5 CASSYSIGLANEQFF TGTGCCAGCAGTTACTCGATTGGGCTAGCCAATGAGCAGTTCTTC
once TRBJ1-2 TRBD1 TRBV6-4 CASSDGTATYGYTF TGTGCCAGCAGTGACGGGACAGCCACTTATGGCTACACCTTC
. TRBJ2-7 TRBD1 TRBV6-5 CASSRTGVYEQYF TGTGCCAGCAGTAGGACAGGGGTATACGAGCAGTACTTC
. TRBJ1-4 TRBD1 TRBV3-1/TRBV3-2 CASSRDRVFEKLFF TGTGCCAGCAGCCGGGACAGGGTATTTGAAAAACTGTTTTTT
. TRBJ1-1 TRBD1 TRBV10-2 CASSLRQGASMNTEAFF TGCGCCAGCAGTCTAAGACAGGGGGCTTCGATGAACACTGAAGCTTTCTTT
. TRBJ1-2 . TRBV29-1 CSVDSYGYTF TGCAGCGTTGACAGCTATGGCTACACCTTC
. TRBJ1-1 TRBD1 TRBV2 CASRLTTGGTEAFF TGTGCCAGCAGGCTAACGACAGGGGGCACTGAAGCTTTCTTT
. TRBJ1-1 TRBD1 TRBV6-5 CASKRTGGNTEAFF TGTGCCAGCAAACGGACAGGCGGGAACACTGAAGCTTTCTTT
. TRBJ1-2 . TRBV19 CASSLAPVGGPGGYTF TGTGCCAGTAGTCTCGCCCCAGTGGGGGGGCCCGGTGGCTACACCTTC
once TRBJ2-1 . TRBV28 CASTSPRQNLYNEQFF TGTGCCAGCACCTCCCCAAGACAAAACCTATACAATGAGCAGTTCTTC
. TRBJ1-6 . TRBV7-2 CASSLVRESPLHF TGTGCCAGCAGCTTAGTTCGCGAATCACCCCTCCACTTT